These 4 T cell receptor beta chains came from one sample sequenced in a study of T cell changes during pregnancy in multiple sclerosis. TCRdb keeps only in-frame clones here, not all; method: immunoSEQ multiplex PCR. The sample lists 70,000 to 95,000 clones, about 94% occurring once. The sample was peripheral blood, taken in the second trimester of pregnancy. The receptors shown here come from a female donor in good health, enrolled as a control in a pregnancy study.

V gene TRBV15 combines with J gene TRBJ1-1; D is uncertain. Trimming removed 4 bases from V and 1 base from J, with 10 bases in between. The V gene's germline CDR1 is LNHNV and CDR2 YYDKDF (reference sequence). This CDR3 is 14 amino acids long. CDR3 coding DNA: TGTGCCACCAGCATTCGGGCGGGGAACACTGAAGCTTTCTTT. Translated, it gives CATSIRAGNTEAFF.

This clone was counted once. J is TRBJ2-3 and V is TRBV4-2; 10 bases align to TRBD2. Germline CDR1 is LGHNA and CDR2 is YNFKEQ. The trim removed 0 bases at V and 7 bases at J, leaving 7 bases unmatched. The length of the CDR3 is 16 residues. CDR3 region: CASSQDERGGLYTQYF. The DNA for the CDR3 is TGTGCCAGCAGCCAAGATGAGCGGGGGGGCCTTTATACGCAGTATTTT.

This rearrangement joins TRBV30 to TRBJ2-5; D is ambiguous. This CDR3 comprises 13 residues. Germline V lookup: CDR1 GTSNPN, CDR2 SVGIG (reference sequence). V lost 0 bases and J lost 3, with 8 bases in between. CDR3 coding DNA: TGTGCCTGGAGTGTACCAGAGGAAGAGACCCAGTACTTC. Translating it yields CAWSVPEEETQYF.

V and J are TRBV27 and TRBJ2-2, with no clear D. Trimming shortened V by 5 bases and J by 4 bases, and 17 bases separated the two germline ends. The CDR3 totals 16 residues. Germline V gene data show CDR1 as MNHEY and CDR2 as SMNVEV (reference sequence). The CDR3 loop is CASSQTGPSGTGELFF. CDR3 DNA: TGTGCCAGCAGTCAGACCGGCCCCTCGGGCACCGGGGAGCTGTTTTTT.